The rows below give T cell receptor beta chains drawn from one sample of a study of blood T cell repertoires in COVID-19. Sequencing was performed with immunoSEQ multiplex PCR; in TCRdb, only in-frame clones are kept and a portion is missing. The sample carries approximately 300,000 clones, 90% recorded once. Sequencing was done on a sample of PBMCs or T cells enriched from blood (not recorded which). These TCRs come from a woman aged 18-29 years with acute COVID-19. Both conserved end residues are part of each CDR3. Each record gives: D gene, clone size, J gene, V gene, CDR3 protein, CDR3 DNA. A D gene is named only where the DNA matches it firmly. Clone size, where shown, is once, few, many, or a class for clones that have expanded.

. . TRBJ2-7 TRBV7-2 CASSYYSSYEQYF TGTGCCAGCAGCTACTACTCCTCCTACGAGCAGTACTTC
. . TRBJ2-7 TRBV6-6 CASVDRDKNSYEQYF TGTGCCAGCGTCGATAGGGACAAAAACTCCTACGAGCAGTACTTC
TRBD1 . TRBJ1-4 TRBV28 CASSPTGDGEKLFF TGTGCCAGCAGTCCGACAGGGGATGGTGAAAAACTGTTTTTT
TRBD2 . TRBJ2-1 TRBV7-9 CASIPPVASGLDRYNEQFF TGTGCCAGCATCCCCCCGGTCGCTAGCGGGTTGGACCGTTACAATGAGCAGTTCTTC
. . TRBJ2-1 TRBV2 CASSGTRGEQFF TGTGCCAGCAGTGGGACTAGGGGGGAGCAGTTCTTC
TRBD1 . TRBJ1-6 TRBV19 CASKTGQGDNSPLHF TGTGCCAGTAAGACGGGACAGGGTGACAATTCACCCCTCCACTTT
TRBD1 . TRBJ2-5 TRBV11-3 CASSPPGGQETQYF TGTGCCAGCAGCCCACCAGGGGGCCAAGAGACCCAGTACTTC
TRBD2 once TRBJ2-7 TRBV28 CASSLSGRGAYEQYF TGTGCCAGCAGTTTAAGCGGGAGAGGGGCCTACGAGCAGTACTTC
TRBD2 . TRBJ2-1 TRBV28 CASSLGTSGSEQFF TGTGCCAGCAGTTTAGGGACTAGCGGGTCTGAGCAGTTCTTC
TRBD1 . TRBJ1-6 TRBV28 CASSRTGTGRSNSPLHF TGTGCCAGCAGCCGTACCGGGACAGGGAGGTCGAATTCACCCCTCCACTTT
TRBD1 . TRBJ1-5 TRBV2 CASNMDRQPQHF TGTGCCAGCAACATGGACAGGCAGCCCCAGCATTTT
. . TRBJ1-1 TRBV28 CASRPAIWTYHTEAFF TGTGCCAGCAGACCCGCGATCTGGACATATCACACTGAAGCTTTCTTT
TRBD1 . TRBJ1-5 TRBV28 CASKQGIWQPQHF TGTGCCAGCAAACAGGGGATCTGGCAGCCCCAGCATTTT
TRBD2 . TRBJ2-1 TRBV7-8 CASSPWGGGPRSYNEQFF TGTGCCAGCAGCCCCTGGGGGGGAGGCCCCCGCTCCTACAATGAGCAGTTCTTC
TRBD1 . TRBJ1-5 TRBV28 CASSGQGNQPQHF TGTGCCAGCTCAGGACAGGGGAATCAGCCCCAGCATTTT
. . TRBJ1-1 TRBV11-2 CASSPSSYTEAFF TGTGCCAGCAGCCCGTCCTCTTACACTGAAGCTTTCTTT
TRBD2 once TRBJ2-2 TRBV9 CASSVLAGGSTGELFF TGTGCCAGCAGCGTTCTAGCGGGAGGGAGCACCGGGGAGCTGTTTTTT
. . TRBJ2-3 TRBV7-2 CASSPRQGRGTDTQYF TGTGCCAGCAGCCCTCGACAGGGGAGGGGCACAGATACGCAGTATTTT
. . TRBJ1-5 TRBV28 CASSRGRQPQHF TGTGCCAGCAGCCGAGGTCGGCAGCCCCAGCATTTT
. . TRBJ1-4 TRBV5-1 CASRLKRGAANEKLFF TGCGCCAGCAGGCTCAAACGGGGGGCAGCTAATGAAAAACTGTTTTTT
TRBD1 once TRBJ1-2 TRBV28 CASLSGQENYGYTF TGTGCCAGCTTATCGGGACAGGAGAACTATGGCTACACCTTC
. . TRBJ2-3 TRBV12-3/TRBV12-4 CASSQDSYTQYF TGTGCCAGCAGCCAGGACTCGTATACGCAGTATTTT
TRBD1 . TRBJ2-6 TRBV11-2 CASSPGQSLSGANVLTF TGTGCCAGCAGCCCGGGACAGAGCCTCTCTGGGGCCAACGTCCTGACTTTC
. . TRBJ2-3 TRBV5-1 CASRLDSPPDTQYF TGCGCCAGCAGGCTGGACAGTCCTCCAGATACGCAGTATTTT
. . TRBJ1-1 TRBV2 CASETHRGTEAFF TGTGCCAGCGAGACACACCGAGGGACTGAAGCTTTCTTT
. . TRBJ2-5 TRBV18 CASSREETQYF TGTGCCAGCTCACGTGAGGAGACCCAGTACTTC
TRBD2 . TRBJ2-1 TRBV27 CASARPSGRDNEQFF TGTGCCAGCGCGCGCCCCAGCGGGAGGGACAATGAGCAGTTCTTC
TRBD1 once TRBJ1-6 TRBV7-8 CASTPGTGSSPLHF TGTGCCAGCACCCCCGGGACAGGGAGTTCACCCCTCCACTTT
. once TRBJ2-2 TRBV11-3 CASSYYTNTGELFF TGTGCCAGCAGCTATTATACGAACACCGGGGAGCTGTTTTTT
TRBD2 . TRBJ2-7 TRBV28 CASSSSGRAHGEQYF TGTGCCAGCAGTTCTAGCGGGAGGGCCCATGGCGAGCAGTACTTC
. . TRBJ2-3 TRBV7-2 CASSLAIGTDTQYF TGTGCCAGCAGCTTAGCCATTGGCACAGATACGCAGTATTTT
. . TRBJ1-3 TRBV30 CAWSEITGSGNTIYF TGTGCCTGGAGCGAGATAACAGGGTCTGGAAACACCATATATTTT
. many TRBJ2-1 TRBV7-2 CASIPVAASSYNEQFF TGTGCCAGCATCCCCGTAGCGGCCAGCTCCTACAATGAGCAGTTCTTC
. . TRBJ2-1 TRBV18 CASSPRAYNEQFF TGTGCCAGCTCACCGAGGGCTTACAATGAGCAGTTCTTC
. once TRBJ2-7 TRBV27 CASIDGYEQYF TGTGCCAGCATAGATGGCTACGAGCAGTACTTC
TRBD2 . TRBJ2-5 TRBV4-1 CASSPMVKAGEETQYF TGCGCCAGCAGCCCTATGGTAAAAGCGGGAGAGGAGACCCAGTACTTC
. . TRBJ2-5 TRBV5-1 CASSLGTRKGETQYF TGCGCCAGCAGCTTGGGTACTAGGAAAGGTGAGACCCAGTACTTC
TRBD2 . TRBJ2-7 TRBV16 CASSQGLAGRGYEQYF TGTGCCAGCAGCCAGGGACTAGCGGGAAGGGGCTACGAGCAGTACTTC
TRBD1 . TRBJ1-2 TRBV5-1 CASSLGETGVRYGYTF TGCGCCAGCAGCTTGGGGGAGACAGGGGTTCGCTATGGCTACACCTTC
TRBD1 . TRBJ1-5 TRBV30 CAWSAGGDQPQHF TGTGCCTGGAGTGCAGGGGGTGATCAGCCCCAGCATTTT
. . TRBJ1-3 TRBV13 CASSQQGSGNTIYF TGTGCCAGCAGCCAACAGGGTTCGGGAAACACCATATATTTT
TRBD2 . TRBJ2-1 TRBV4-1 CASSQDILAATRRRSNEQFF TGCGCCAGCAGCCAAGATATTCTAGCGGCCACGAGAAGGAGGTCGAATGAGCAGTTCTTC
. once TRBJ1-4 TRBV9 CASSVWGGDEKLFF TGTGCCAGCAGCGTATGGGGAGGGGATGAAAAACTGTTTTTT
TRBD1 . TRBJ2-2 TRBV7-3 CASSYRDRGLTGELFF TGTGCCAGCAGCTACCGGGACAGGGGGCTCACCGGGGAGCTGTTTTTT
TRBD1 . TRBJ2-3 TRBV29-1 CSAHSDRGITDTQYF TGCAGCGCCCATAGCGACAGGGGAATCACAGATACGCAGTATTTT
. . TRBJ1-5 TRBV10-1 CASSEGQGNQPQHF TGCGCCAGCAGTGAGGGGCAGGGGAATCAGCCCCAGCATTTT
TRBD2 . TRBJ2-7 TRBV9 CASSVELAGIYEQYF TGTGCCAGCAGCGTAGAACTAGCGGGTATCTACGAGCAGTACTTC
. . TRBJ1-5 TRBV30 CAWSVTGNQPQHF TGTGCCTGGAGTGTCACAGGTAATCAGCCCCAGCATTTT
. . TRBJ1-2 TRBV28 CASSSSSGTKGYTF TGTGCCAGCAGTTCCAGCTCCGGGACAAAAGGCTACACCTTC
TRBD1 once TRBJ2-3 TRBV5-1 CASSLVDRGRGDTQYF TGCGCCAGCAGCTTGGTAGACAGGGGCCGGGGAGATACGCAGTATTTT
TRBD1 . TRBJ1-4 TRBV28 CASRSTGAPTNEKLFF TGTGCCAGCAGGTCTACAGGGGCCCCCACTAATGAAAAACTGTTTTTT